These 10 T cell receptor beta chains originate from one sample sequenced in a study of blood T cell repertoires in COVID-19. The method was immunoSEQ multiplex PCR; TCRdb's version includes in-frame clones alone and lacks a portion of them. The sample yields about 240,000 clones, about 82% seen once. The sample was peripheral blood. The receptor source for this set is a man at least 80 years old with acute or convalescent COVID-19.

This sequence joins TRBV7-6 and TRBJ2-5, with TRBD2 identical over 9 bases. Germline CDR1 SGHVS, CDR2 FNYEAQ. The CDR3 is 18 residues long. V was pared by 1 base and J by 1 base, with 10 bases of the junction left unmatched. CDR3 in DNA: TGTGCCAGCAGCTTAGTGGGGCAGCGGCGGGGGGGCCAAGAGACCCAGTACTTC. Its translation: CASSLVGQRRGGQETQYF.

CDR3 residues: CASSQGQGTPLHF. The CDR3, as DNA: TGTGCCAGCAGCCAAGGACAGGGGACACCCCTCCACTTT. The rearrangement uses TRBV3-1 (or the pseudogene TRBV3-2) and TRBJ1-6; 8 nucleotides match TRBD1. Germline CDR1 LGHDT, CDR2 YNNKEL (reference sequence). The CDR3 has 13 residues. J gave up 11 bases and V 1 base, and 1 base lay outside the gene matches.

The chain uses TRBV20-1 and TRBJ2-5; a weak D match, TRBD2 (6 bases). The CDR3 length is 15 residues. V was pared by 6 bases and J by 4 bases, with 21 bases between. Germline CDR1 DFQATT, CDR2 SNEGSKA (reference sequence). Here the CDR3 DNA reads TGCAGTGCAAGTAGGCCGGAGGGCCCACGAGAGACCCAGTACTTC. The encoded protein is CSASRPEGPRETQYF.

The chain uses TRBV18 and TRBJ1-2, with D uncertain. Germline loops: CDR1 KGHSH, CDR2 LQKENI. The CDR3 runs 15 residues. The V and J ends lost 3 bases and 0 bases respectively, with 11 bases between them. This chain's CDR3 is CASSPAGEPNYGYTF. Here the CDR3 DNA reads TGTGCCAGCTCACCGGCTGGGGAGCCTAACTATGGCTACACCTTC.

Concerning this clone: Different DNA sequences within this sample yield the same CDR3. CDR3 protein: CATSDFVGYTF. The CDR3 nucleotides are TGTGCCACCAGTGATTTTGTAGGCTACACCTTC. The V and J genes are TRBV24-1 and TRBJ1-2; D is uncertain. Germline CDR1 reads KGHDR; CDR2 reads SFDVKD. Trimming took 1 base from V and 8 from J, leaving 4 bases between them. This CDR3 region has 11 residues.

The V gene is TRBV10-3, the J gene TRBJ2-2; the D gene is possibly TRBD1 (5 bases). CDR3 length: 14 residues. V was clipped by 3 bases and J by 1 base, with 6 bases between them. Per the germline V gene, CDR1 is ENHRY and CDR2 is SYGVKD. In DNA, the CDR3 is TGTGCCATCAGTGACAGGGAGAACACCGGGGAGCTGTTTTTT. Its translation is CAISDRENTGELFF.

The chain recombines TRBV4-2 with TRBJ2-1; 10 bases agree with TRBD2. The germline V gene has CDR1 LGHNA and CDR2 YNFKEQ. Trimming cost V 4 bases and J 5 bases; bases outside gene matches: 20. The CDR3 runs 20 residues. CDR3 loop: CASSRTRRNSGRTHNNEQFF. For the CDR3, the DNA is TGTGCCAGCAGCCGAACGAGGCGGAATAGCGGGAGGACCCACAACAATGAGCAGTTCTTC.

The chain employs TRBV5-8 and TRBJ1-1; possibly TRBD1 for D (6 bases). The germline CDR1 and CDR2 sequences are SGHTS and YDEGEE. Trimming took 0 bases from V and 3 from J, leaving 12 bases between them. This CDR3 has 15 residues. CDR3 residues: CASSLGTALDTEAFF. CDR3 nucleotides: TGTGCCAGCAGCTTGGGGACAGCCCTTGACACTGAAGCTTTCTTT. The full variable domain, rest sourced from reference TRBV5-8 and TRBJ1-1, is EAGVTQSPTHLIKTRGQQATLRCSPISGHTSVYWYQQALGLGLQFLLWYDEGEERNRGNFPPRFSGRQFPNYSSELNVNALELEDSALYLCASSLGTALDTEAFFGQGTRLTVV.

This chain links TRBV24-1 with TRBJ2-6, with 7 bases matching TRBD1. CDR3 length: 17 residues. CDR1 and CDR2 (germline): KGHDR, SFDVKD. With V trimmed by 7 bases and J by 0 bases, 8 bases remained unmatched. In nucleotides, the CDR3 is TGTGCCACCAGGGGCCAGGGGGTCCTCTCTGGGGCCAACGTCCTGACTTTC. Translation gives CATRGQGVLSGANVLTF.

The chain employs TRBV7-2 and TRBJ2-5; tentatively, D is TRBD1 (5 bases). The CDR3 sequence is 14 residues long. Germline CDR1 is SGHTA and CDR2 is FQGNSA. V lost 4 bases, J lost 4 bases, and 13 bases lay in between. CDR3 region: CASSSGPRLETQYF. CDR3 nucleotides: TGTGCCAGCAGCTCAGGGCCCAGGTTAGAGACCCAGTACTTC. Variable domain in full (rest from reference TRBV7-2 and TRBJ2-5): GAGVSQSPSNKVTEKGKDVELRCDPISGHTALYWYRQSLGQGLEFLIYFQGNSAPDKSGLPSDRFSAERTGGSVSTLTIQRTQQEDSAVYLCASSSGPRLETQYFGPGTRLLVL.